The rows below give T cell receptor beta chains drawn from one sample of a study of blood T cell repertoires in COVID-19. This table comes from immunoSEQ multiplex PCR, and its TCRdb copy is limited to in-frame clones, with some not included. The sample shows some 76,000 clones, 90% of them seen only once. Sequences were obtained from peripheral blood. The receptors originated from a woman aged 18-29 years with acute or convalescent COVID-19. CDR3s include the opening cysteine and the closing phenylalanine or tryptophan. The D gene is left open where the match is weak. Clone size, where shown, is once, few, many, or a class for clones that have expanded.

v_call: TRBV4-1; j_call: TRBJ2-2; d_call: TRBD2; clone_size: .; cdr3_nt: TGCGCCAGCAGCCAAGTCGGTTCTAGCGGGAGAGTCGCCGGGGAGCTGTTTTTT; cdr3_aa: CASSQVGSSGRVAGELFF
v_call: TRBV7-9; j_call: TRBJ2-7; d_call: .; clone_size: .; cdr3_nt: TGTGCCAGCAGTTCCTCAGGGGTCTACGAGCAGTACTTC; cdr3_aa: CASSSSGVYEQYF
v_call: TRBV11-2; j_call: TRBJ1-2; d_call: .; clone_size: .; cdr3_nt: TGTGCCAGCAGCTCAGGGGTTTTCGGCTACACCTTC; cdr3_aa: CASSSGVFGYTF
v_call: TRBV28; j_call: TRBJ1-1; d_call: TRBD1; clone_size: once; cdr3_nt: TGTGCCAGCTTCTCCCGGGACAGGGGTTATGCTTTCTTT; cdr3_aa: CASFSRDRGYAFF
v_call: TRBV7-9; j_call: TRBJ2-1; d_call: TRBD2; clone_size: .; cdr3_nt: TGTGCCAGCAGTTCTACTAGCGAGTCCTACAATGAGCAGTTCTTC; cdr3_aa: CASSSTSESYNEQFF
v_call: TRBV6-5; j_call: TRBJ1-4; d_call: .; clone_size: .; cdr3_nt: TGTGCCAGCAGCCCACTGGGACATTCTAATGAAAAACTGTTTTTT; cdr3_aa: CASSPLGHSNEKLFF
v_call: TRBV4-1; j_call: TRBJ1-6; d_call: TRBD1; clone_size: .; cdr3_nt: TGCGCCAGCAGCCAAGGGGTCGGGAACAGGGGGAATTCACCCCTCCACTTT; cdr3_aa: CASSQGVGNRGNSPLHF
v_call: TRBV9; j_call: TRBJ2-2; d_call: TRBD1; clone_size: few; cdr3_nt: TGTGCCAGCAATCCGACAGGGGGTAGCACCGGGGAGCTGTTTTTT; cdr3_aa: CASNPTGGSTGELFF
v_call: TRBV18; j_call: TRBJ1-1; d_call: TRBD1; clone_size: .; cdr3_nt: TGTGCCAGCTCACCTTCCGGGACAGGGACCACTGAAGCTTTCTTT; cdr3_aa: CASSPSGTGTTEAFF
v_call: TRBV5-1; j_call: TRBJ2-7; d_call: TRBD2; clone_size: .; cdr3_nt: TGCGCCAGCAGCCATAAGTCTAGCGGGGGGGACGAGCAGTACTTC; cdr3_aa: CASSHKSSGGDEQYF
v_call: TRBV27; j_call: TRBJ2-1; d_call: TRBD1; clone_size: .; cdr3_nt: TGTGCCAGCAGTTACGAACAGGGGGCCGGTAGTGAGCAGTTCTTC; cdr3_aa: CASSYEQGAGSEQFF
v_call: TRBV2; j_call: TRBJ1-2; d_call: TRBD1; clone_size: once; cdr3_nt: TGTGCCAGCAGGGACAGGGGGAGATACACCTTC; cdr3_aa: CASRDRGRYTF
v_call: TRBV5-1; j_call: TRBJ2-3; d_call: TRBD2; clone_size: .; cdr3_nt: TGCGCCAGCAGCTCCCCGGGACTAGCGGGAGGCCTCACAGATACGCAGTATTTT; cdr3_aa: CASSSPGLAGGLTDTQYF
v_call: TRBV6-5; j_call: TRBJ1-1; d_call: TRBD1; clone_size: .; cdr3_nt: TGTGCCAGCAGAAACGGACAGGCGAAGAAAGCTTTCTTT; cdr3_aa: CASRNGQAKKAFF
v_call: TRBV25-1; j_call: TRBJ2-5; d_call: TRBD2; clone_size: .; cdr3_nt: TGTGCCAGCAGTGAATTAACAGGACTAGCCCGAGAGACCCAGTACTTC; cdr3_aa: CASSELTGLARETQYF
v_call: TRBV10-3; j_call: TRBJ2-7; d_call: .; clone_size: .; cdr3_nt: TGTGCCGCCACAGAGAGAGACCTTTCCGAGCAGTACTTC; cdr3_aa: CAATERDLSEQYF
v_call: TRBV19; j_call: TRBJ1-2; d_call: .; clone_size: .; cdr3_nt: TGTGCCAGTAGTACGCGGGTCCCCCTCTATGGCTACACCTTC; cdr3_aa: CASSTRVPLYGYTF
v_call: TRBV2; j_call: TRBJ1-1; d_call: TRBD1; clone_size: .; cdr3_nt: TGTGCCAGCAGTGAAGGGAGGGGGCGCTTGAACACTGAAGCTTTCTTT; cdr3_aa: CASSEGRGRLNTEAFF
v_call: TRBV27; j_call: TRBJ2-7; d_call: TRBD2; clone_size: .; cdr3_nt: TGTGCCAGCGGAGAAAGCGGGACCCCCTACGAGCAGTACTTC; cdr3_aa: CASGESGTPYEQYF
v_call: TRBV3-1/TRBV3-2; j_call: TRBJ2-3; d_call: .; clone_size: .; cdr3_nt: TGTGCCAGCAGCCGACGGGGTGTGATAGATACGCAGTATTTT; cdr3_aa: CASSRRGVIDTQYF
v_call: TRBV11-2; j_call: TRBJ1-1; d_call: .; clone_size: .; cdr3_nt: TGTGCCAGCAGTCTTAGAACAGGTATGAGGTCAATGAACACTGAAGCTTTCTTT; cdr3_aa: CASSLRTGMRSMNTEAFF
v_call: TRBV11-2; j_call: TRBJ2-5; d_call: TRBD2; clone_size: once; cdr3_nt: TGTGCCAGCAGCTTAGAGCTGGCTAGCGGAGAGACCCAGTACTTC; cdr3_aa: CASSLELASGETQYF
v_call: TRBV11-2; j_call: TRBJ1-3; d_call: .; clone_size: .; cdr3_nt: TGTGCCAGCAGCTTCAGGGGCTACGGAAACACCATATATTTT; cdr3_aa: CASSFRGYGNTIYF
v_call: TRBV7-2; j_call: TRBJ2-1; d_call: TRBD2; clone_size: .; cdr3_nt: TGTGCCAGCAGCCAAACGACTAGCGGCATCGGGTTCTTC; cdr3_aa: CASSQTTSGIGFF
v_call: TRBV6-5; j_call: TRBJ1-6; d_call: TRBD1; clone_size: .; cdr3_nt: TGTGCCAGCAATAGACAGGGGAGTAATTCACCCCTCCACTTT; cdr3_aa: CASNRQGSNSPLHF
v_call: TRBV9; j_call: TRBJ1-3; d_call: .; clone_size: .; cdr3_nt: TGTGCCAGCAGCGTAGACAGGGCTGGAAACACCATATATTTT; cdr3_aa: CASSVDRAGNTIYF
v_call: TRBV6-5; j_call: TRBJ2-7; d_call: .; clone_size: .; cdr3_nt: TGTGCCAGCAGACCTCGCCCGGGAGTCGGTGAGCAGTACTTC; cdr3_aa: CASRPRPGVGEQYF
v_call: TRBV5-1; j_call: TRBJ2-3; d_call: TRBD2; clone_size: .; cdr3_nt: TGCGCCAGCAGCGGGCTAGCGGGGGGAGCTGTAGATACGCAGTATTTT; cdr3_aa: CASSGLAGGAVDTQYF
v_call: TRBV5-6; j_call: TRBJ1-1; d_call: .; clone_size: .; cdr3_nt: TGTGCCAGCAGCTTGGAGGGGCTGAACACTGAAGCTTTCTTT; cdr3_aa: CASSLEGLNTEAFF
v_call: TRBV19; j_call: TRBJ2-1; d_call: .; clone_size: once; cdr3_nt: TGTGCCAGTAGCCGAGAACTAGATTACAATGAGCAGTTCTTC; cdr3_aa: CASSRELDYNEQFF
v_call: TRBV5-1; j_call: TRBJ2-7; d_call: .; clone_size: .; cdr3_nt: TGCGCCAGCAGCTTTAACTCATTGCCTTCCTACGAGCAGTACTTC; cdr3_aa: CASSFNSLPSYEQYF
v_call: TRBV19; j_call: TRBJ2-7; d_call: TRBD1; clone_size: few; cdr3_nt: TGTGCCAGTAGTCGGCAGGGGGCCTCACTCGGGGAGCAGTACTTC; cdr3_aa: CASSRQGASLGEQYF
v_call: TRBV3-1/TRBV3-2; j_call: TRBJ2-2; d_call: TRBD2; clone_size: .; cdr3_nt: TGTGCCAGCAGCCTGACTAGCGTGGCCGGGGAGCTGTTTTTT; cdr3_aa: CASSLTSVAGELFF
v_call: TRBV6-1; j_call: TRBJ1-1; d_call: .; clone_size: few; cdr3_nt: TGTGCCAGCAGTGAAGGGGGGCGCGCTGAAGCTTTCTTT; cdr3_aa: CASSEGGRAEAFF
v_call: TRBV11-2; j_call: TRBJ1-3; d_call: .; clone_size: .; cdr3_nt: TGTGCCAGCAGCCGAGAAATCTCTGGAAACACCATATATTTT; cdr3_aa: CASSREISGNTIYF
v_call: TRBV5-1; j_call: TRBJ1-5; d_call: .; clone_size: .; cdr3_nt: TGCGCCAGCAGCCTAGACGGTAATAGCAATCAGCCCCAGCATTTT; cdr3_aa: CASSLDGNSNQPQHF
v_call: TRBV27; j_call: TRBJ2-1; d_call: TRBD1; clone_size: .; cdr3_nt: TGTGCCAGCAGTAGACAGGGGGCTTCCTACAATGAGCAGTTCTTC; cdr3_aa: CASSRQGASYNEQFF
v_call: TRBV27; j_call: TRBJ1-4; d_call: TRBD1; clone_size: .; cdr3_nt: TGTGCCAGCAGGGCGACAGGGGATGAAAAACTGTTTTTT; cdr3_aa: CASRATGDEKLFF
v_call: TRBV5-8; j_call: TRBJ1-2; d_call: TRBD1; clone_size: .; cdr3_nt: TGTGCCAGCAGCCGGGACAGAAGCTCCTATGGCTACACCTTC; cdr3_aa: CASSRDRSSYGYTF
v_call: TRBV28; j_call: TRBJ2-7; d_call: .; clone_size: .; cdr3_nt: TGTGCCAGCAGTCAGCTCGGGGAAGAGCAGTACTTC; cdr3_aa: CASSQLGEEQYF